The clone carrying this TCR beta chain was counted once. Produced via immunoSEQ multiplex PCR; TCRdb's table is partial and in-frame only. There are about 19,000 clones in the sample; 88% occur only once, and roughly 3.1% lies in the top ten. This entry comes from a study of blood T cell repertoires in COVID-19. The sequenced sample was peripheral blood. The receptor was isolated from a human donor in a cohort sampled during active COVID-19.

Here the CDR3 DNA reads TGTGCCAGCAGCCGACTAGCGGGAGGCCCCTTGGCGGGAGAGACCCAGTACTTC. The encoded protein is CASSRLAGGPLAGETQYF. The chain links TRBV7-9 to TRBJ2-5; 13 nucleotides line up with TRBD2. Germline CDR1 and CDR2: SEHNR and FQNEAQ (reference sequence). V shed 5 bases, J shed 4 bases, and the junction held 13 bases outside the gene matches. The CDR3 contains 18 residues.